The 9 T cell receptor beta chains below come from one sample, sequenced in a study of T cells in Graves' hyperthyroidism and ophthalmopathy. Amplification of TCR beta CDR3 regions used RNA as the template. The HTBI set primed first-round TCR CDR3 RT-PCR. TCRdb used MiXCR to reprocess the multiplex PCR reads, holding one entry per CDR3 protein. Of about 290,000 distinct CDR3 sequences listed, around a sixth are singletons. The source material was blood. These receptor sequences come from a man aged 30 to 39 with Graves' hyperthyroidism.

The table lists this clonotype with many counts. The chain couples TRBV3-1 to TRBJ2-1; D call uncertain. V gave up 1 base and J gave up 6 bases, with 7 bases separating them. This CDR3 contains 13 residues. CDR1 is LGHDT and CDR2 is YNNKEL in the germline V gene (reference sequence). The DNA for the CDR3 is TGTGCCAGCAGCCAAGGAGTCCTCAATGAGCAGTTCTTC. It translates to CASSQGVLNEQFF.

Ten or more counts support this clonotype. The chain carries TRBV6-1 and TRBJ1-2; no clear D gene. The CDR3 sequence is 16 residues long. Germline CDR1 is MNHNS and CDR2 is SASEGT. The V gene lost 8 bases and the J gene lost 1 base, with 20 bases spanning the gap. The CDR3 loop reads CASVTQPRTVNYGYTF. CDR3 DNA: TGTGCCAGCGTAACACAACCTAGGACGGTTAACTATGGCTACACCTTC.

This clonotype was seen ten or more times. V gene TRBV18 combines with J gene TRBJ1-2; 8 bases are shared with TRBD1. Germline assignment: CDR1 KGHSH and CDR2 LQKENI. Unmatched junction bases numbered 3, after V lost 3 bases and J lost 0 bases. The CDR3 spans 15 residues. The CDR3 DNA sequence: TGTGCCAGCTCACCCGGACAGGGTACTAACTATGGCTACACCTTC. Its translation: CASSPGQGTNYGYTF.

This clonotype was found a few times. The chain has TRBV9 and TRBJ2-1; 9 positions match TRBD2. The CDR3 has 16 residues. Germline V gene data show CDR1 as SGDLS and CDR2 as YYNGEE. The V and J ends lost 6 bases and 7 bases, in that order; junction bases with no gene match: 14. The CDR3 nucleotides are TGTGCCAGCACTCCCGCCGGGGCGGGGGGGCCGAATGAGCAGTTCTTC. It specifies CASTPAGAGGPNEQFF.

This clonotype has more than one count but fewer than ten. The V gene is TRBV3-1, the J gene TRBJ2-7, with TRBD2 matching 7 bases. The trim removed 2 bases at V and 6 bases at J, leaving 1 base unmatched. The CDR3 totals 12 residues. The germline gives CDR1 LGHDT, CDR2 YNNKEL (reference sequence). The CDR3 DNA is TGTGCCAGCAGCCAAACGGGAGGCGAGCAGTACTTC. As protein: CASSQTGGEQYF.

This clonotype was detected many times. V gene TRBV20-1 combines with J gene TRBJ2-5; D is perhaps TRBD1 (5 bases). The CDR3 extends over 12 amino acids. The germline V gene encodes CDR1 DFQATT and CDR2 SNEGSKA (reference sequence). Trimming took off 6 bases at V and 5 bases at J, with 13 bases between the two ends. CDR3 sequence reads: CSARVRGETQYF. The CDR3 DNA reads as TGCAGTGCCAGGGTCCGCGGCGAGACCCAGTACTTC.

At least ten counts were recorded for this clonotype. This chain links TRBV10-3 with TRBJ2-3, with a possible D match to TRBD2 (5 bases). The germline V and J ends were trimmed by 4 bases and 0 bases, with 14 bases remaining between them. The CDR3 is 16 amino acids. CDR1 and CDR2 (germline): ENHRY, SYGVKD. The CDR3 nucleotides are TGTGCCATCAGTGGATTGTCGGGCGGGAGCACAGATACGCAGTATTTT. Residues: CAISGLSGGSTDTQYF.

This clonotype was recorded many times. V gene TRBV6-2 or TRBV6-3 combines with J gene TRBJ1-2; D unclear. Germline V gene sequence: CDR1 MNHEY, CDR2 SVGEGT. This CDR3 region has 15 residues. V lost 4 bases and J 6 bases, leaving 18 bases between the germline ends. The CDR3 bases are TGTGCCAGCAGTTTTAGCCAGCCCAACTGGGATGGCTACACCTTC. This sequence encodes CASSFSQPNWDGYTF.

This clonotype was recorded at least ten times. The chain combines TRBV5-1 with TRBJ2-7; possibly TRBD1 for D (6 bases). Germline CDR1 reads SGHRS; CDR2 reads YFSETQ. This CDR3 contains 15 residues. The V end was cut by 3 bases, the J end by 6 bases, with 19 bases between. The chain's CDR3 is CASSSDTGYDGEQYF. The CDR3 DNA reads TGCGCCAGCAGCTCCGACACAGGGTACGACGGCGAGCAGTACTTC.